The 30 T cell receptor beta chains reported below all come from one sample, sequenced in a study of shared T cell receptors in the human thymus. The method was immunoSEQ multiplex PCR; TCRdb's version includes in-frame clones alone and lacks a portion of them. This repertoire shows roughly 410,000 clones, 95% found once; its top ten account for around 0.018%. Sequenced: thymocytes. The receptors derive from a human donor.

V and J are TRBV10-1 and TRBJ2-4; TRBD1 might be the D (5 bases). Germline CDR1 WNHNN, CDR2 SYGVQD (reference sequence). The CDR3 has 15 residues. V dropped 2 bases and J dropped 0 bases, with 8 bases sitting between them. The chain's CDR3 is CASSEQGLAKNIQYF. CDR3 DNA sequence: TGCGCCAGCAGTGAGCAGGGCCTAGCCAAAAACATTCAGTACTTC.

The gene calls are TRBV6-5 and TRBJ2-7; perhaps TRBD1 as D (6 bases). This CDR3 is built from 16 residues. Trimming shortened V by 4 bases and J by 6 bases, and 22 bases separated the two germline ends. The germline CDR1 and CDR2 sequences are MNHEY and SVGAGI. The CDR3 region has the DNA TGTGCCAGCAGTTTAACACAGGGTCGGTCAGTGTGCGAGCAGTACTTC. Its translation is CASSLTQGRSVCEQYF.

The chain links TRBV7-3 to TRBJ2-6; 7 nucleotides match TRBD1. CDR3 size: 21 residues. CDR1 SGHTA and CDR2 FQGTGA come from the germline V gene. The trim removed 5 bases at V and 0 bases at J, leaving 19 bases unmatched. CDR3: CASSPDKDRAPALSGANVLTF. The CDR3 DNA is TGTGCCAGCAGCCCGGACAAAGACAGGGCCCCCGCTCTCTCTGGGGCCAACGTCCTGACTTTC.

The chain uses TRBV27 and TRBJ2-5; D call uncertain. V was trimmed by 0 bases and J by 0 bases, leaving 2 bases between them. Per the germline V gene, CDR1 is MNHEY and CDR2 is SMNVEV (reference sequence). The CDR3 contains 13 residues. CDR3: CASSLSYQETQYF. DNA for the CDR3: TGTGCCAGCAGTTTATCCTACCAAGAGACCCAGTACTTC.

This sequence joins TRBV4-1 and TRBJ1-2; D remains unclear. CDR1 and CDR2 from the germline V gene are MGHRA and YSYEKL. The V and J ends lost 3 bases and 2 bases respectively, with 22 bases between them. The CDR3 runs to 18 residues. The CDR3 DNA is TGCGCCAGCAGCCAGCTCTCCCTCGGGCCCCGAGCGAACTATGGCTACACCTTC. Encoded protein: CASSQLSLGPRANYGYTF.

This clone was recorded only once. The chain couples TRBV30 to TRBJ1-5; 8 bases are a match to TRBD1. The germline CDR1 and CDR2 sequences are GTSNPN and SVGIG (reference sequence). The CDR3 runs to 16 residues. After removal of 0 bases from V and 6 bases from J, the junction contained 10 bases not matched to a gene. The chain's CDR3 is CAWSVHRTGSSQPQHF. The CDR3, as DNA: TGTGCCTGGAGTGTACATAGGACAGGGTCTAGTCAGCCCCAGCATTTT.

This rearrangement joins TRBV6-1 to TRBJ2-7; D possibly matches TRBD1 or TRBD2 (5 bases each). This CDR3 comprises 15 residues. Deletions cut 4 bases from V and 0 bases from J, with 13 bases between. In germline, CDR1 is MNHNS, CDR2 SASEGT. In DNA, the CDR3 is TGTGCCAGCAGTGGGGGACCGCAGAGCTCCTACGAGCAGTACTTC. Protein: CASSGGPQSSYEQYF.

This sequence joins TRBV7-9 and TRBJ1-5; D not resolved. The CDR3 loop spans 15 amino acids. Trimming took off 1 base at V and 1 base at J, with 8 bases between the two ends. Germline CDR1 reads SEHNR; CDR2 reads FQNEAQ (reference sequence). The CDR3 DNA reads TGTGCCAGCAGCTTAGGTTCCTACAGCAATCAGCCCCAGCATTTT. Its translation: CASSLGSYSNQPQHF.

This chain links TRBV5-8 with TRBJ1-1, with 9 bases identical to TRBD1. V was clipped by 4 bases and J by 1 base; unmatched bases: 5. The CDR3 loop spans 15 amino acids. CDR1 is SGHTS and CDR2 is YDEGEE in the germline V gene. CDR3 sequence reads: CASSPDRGENTEAFF. The DNA for the CDR3 is TGTGCCAGCAGCCCTGACAGGGGGGAGAACACTGAAGCTTTCTTT. Full variable domain (outside the CDR3, taken from reference TRBV5-8 and TRBJ1-1): EAGVTQSPTHLIKTRGQQATLRCSPISGHTSVYWYQQALGLGLQFLLWYDEGEERNRGNFPPRFSGRQFPNYSSELNVNALELEDSALYLCASSPDRGENTEAFFGQGTRLTVV.

This chain connects TRBV6-1 to TRBJ2-5; 10 bases are a match to TRBD1. Germline V gives CDR1 MNHNS, CDR2 SASEGT. The CDR3 is 18 residues long. V was clipped by 0 bases and J by 2 bases; unmatched bases: 9. CDR3 in amino acids: CASSEAGYRDRGQETQYF. The CDR3 bases are TGTGCCAGCAGTGAAGCCGGATACCGGGACAGGGGTCAAGAGACCCAGTACTTC.

This chain connects TRBV27 to TRBJ1-3, with D tentatively TRBD1 (5 bases). The CDR3 consists of 16 residues. The germline gives CDR1 MNHEY, CDR2 SMNVEV (reference sequence). V lost 3 bases to trimming and J lost 0 bases, with 12 bases between them. The CDR3 loop is CASSLREGPSGNTIYF. The CDR3 DNA is TGTGCCAGCAGTTTGCGGGAGGGACCCTCTGGAAACACCATATATTTT.

The V gene is TRBV7-4, the J gene TRBJ2-3, with TRBD2 matching 12 bases. V was pared by 5 bases and J by 1 base, with 4 bases of the junction left unmatched. The CDR3 is 16 amino acids. The germline gives CDR1 SGHVT, CDR2 SQSDAQ. CDR3 sequence (DNA): TGTGCCAGCAGCCGGGGGACTAGCGGGCGCACAGATACGCAGTATTTT. Amino acids: CASSRGTSGRTDTQYF.

V is TRBV6-5 and J is TRBJ1-4, with a weak D call TRBD1 (5 bases). The CDR3 runs to 14 residues. The V end lost 2 bases, the J end lost 7 bases, and 11 bases lay between the germline ends. CDR1 and CDR2 (germline): MNHEY, SVGAGI. The CDR3: CASSYGGVGEKLFF. The CDR3 DNA reads as TGTGCCAGCAGTTACGGGGGGGTAGGTGAAAAACTGTTTTTT.

J is TRBJ2-7 and V is TRBV5-1, with D possibly being TRBD1 or TRBD2 (6 bases each). This CDR3 is 14 amino acids long. V dropped 1 base and J dropped 5 bases, with 13 bases sitting between them. Germline V gene data show CDR1 as SGHRS and CDR2 as YFSETQ. CDR3 in DNA: TGCGCCAGCAGCTTGCAGGAGGGGGGCGACGAGCAGTACTTC. It encodes CASSLQEGGDEQYF.

The chain employs TRBV7-5 and TRBJ2-3. TRBV7-5 has pseudogene status. The CDR3 is 16 residues long. In nucleotides, the CDR3 is TGTGTCAGAAGCTTCCCCTTGGGGGATAGCACAGATACGCAGTATTTT. Its translation: CVRSFPLGDSTDTQYF.

The gene calls are TRBV28 and TRBJ1-2; D unclear. Germline V gene data show CDR1 as MDHEN and CDR2 as SYDVKM. Trimming shortened V by 1 base and J by 4 bases, and 22 bases separated the two germline ends. The CDR3 runs 18 residues. CDR3 nucleotides: TGTGCCAGCAGTTTATTGATGGTGGAGAGCCAATCTTTCTATGGCTACACCTTC. It translates to CASSLLMVESQSFYGYTF.

This clone was found once. This sequence joins TRBV6-1 and TRBJ2-1; 8 bases map to TRBD1. V gave up 4 bases and J gave up 4 bases; unmatched junction bases: 9. Germline lookup yields CDR1 MNHNS and CDR2 SASEGT. This CDR3 is built from 16 residues. The CDR3 DNA is TGTGCCAGCAGTGGGGGCCGGACAGGGACATACAATGAGCAGTTCTTC. Its protein is CASSGGRTGTYNEQFF.

V and J are TRBV5-1 and TRBJ1-1; 9 nucleotides agree with TRBD1. Trimming removed 7 bases from V and 5 bases from J; junction bases left unmatched: 6. Germline V gives CDR1 SGHRS, CDR2 YFSETQ. This CDR3 has 13 residues. The CDR3 nucleotides read TGCGCCAGCTCACAGGGGGCGCGTACTGAAGCTTTCTTT. This encodes CASSQGARTEAFF.

V is TRBV6-5 and J is TRBJ2-2; D remains unclear. The germline CDR1 and CDR2 sequences are MNHEY and SVGAGI. V lost 5 bases to trimming and J lost 3 bases, with 10 bases between them. The CDR3 covers 14 residues. The CDR3 loop is CASSPWTDTGELFF. CDR3 nucleotide sequence: TGTGCCAGCAGTCCTTGGACGGACACCGGGGAGCTGTTTTTT.

The V gene is TRBV7-3, the J gene TRBJ2-1; 9 bases align to TRBD2. The length of the CDR3 is 15 residues. The ends lost 4 bases at V and 5 bases at J; junction bases unmatched: 6. CDR1 and CDR2 (germline): SGHTA, FQGTGA. CDR3 loop: CASSSCGTSHNEQFF. For the CDR3, the DNA is TGTGCCAGCAGCTCTTGCGGGACTAGCCACAATGAGCAGTTCTTC.

J is TRBJ2-2 and V is TRBV13; TRBD2 might be the D (5 bases). V lost 4 bases, J lost 7 bases, and 19 bases lay in between. Germline CDR1 and CDR2: PRHDT and FYEKMQ (reference sequence). The CDR3 sequence is 16 residues long. The CDR3, as DNA: TGTGCCAGCAGCTCCCGAGGGCTCCTTGGGAACGGGGAGCTGTTTTTT. This translates into CASSSRGLLGNGELFF.

The count of this clone is one. The chain employs TRBV13 and TRBJ2-7; the D call may be TRBD1 or TRBD2 (5 bases each). V lost 0 bases to trimming and J lost 0 bases, with 12 bases between them. Germline CDR1 is PRHDT and CDR2 is FYEKMQ (reference sequence). This CDR3 comprises 16 residues. In DNA, the CDR3 is TGTGCCAGCAGCTTAGGCCAGAGGGGAGTCTCCTACGAGCAGTACTTC. It is translated as CASSLGQRGVSYEQYF.

V and J are TRBV15 and TRBJ1-5; TRBD1 matches at 7 bases. The CDR3 covers 14 residues. Unmatched junction bases numbered 2, after V lost 4 bases and J lost 2 bases. Germline CDR1 and CDR2: LNHNV and YYDKDF (reference sequence). The DNA for the CDR3 is TGTGCCACCAGCAACGGGACAGGCAATCAGCCCCAGCATTTT. Its protein product is CATSNGTGNQPQHF.

A few counts support this clone. V usage is TRBV27 and J usage is TRBJ2-1; possible D gene TRBD1, 5 bases. This CDR3 region has 14 residues. V was shortened by 0 bases and J by 4 bases, with 7 bases between the two germline ends. Germline V lookup: CDR1 MNHEY, CDR2 SMNVEV (reference sequence). The CDR3: CASSLSRQYNEQFF. The CDR3 coding sequence is TGTGCCAGCAGTTTATCGCGACAGTACAATGAGCAGTTCTTC.

The chain has TRBV27 and TRBJ2-1, with 10 bases identical to TRBD2. This CDR3 region has 15 residues. After removal of 8 bases from V and 10 bases from J, the junction contained 14 bases not matched to a gene. The germline CDR1 and CDR2 sequences are MNHEY and SMNVEV (reference sequence). This CDR3 is CASASGVAGGREQFF. The CDR3 DNA reads as TGTGCCAGCGCGTCGGGGGTAGCGGGAGGAAGGGAGCAGTTCTTC.

The chain has TRBV27 and TRBJ2-7; tentatively, D is TRBD2 (6 bases). V lost 2 bases and J 2 bases, leaving 22 bases between the germline ends. Germline V lookup: CDR1 MNHEY, CDR2 SMNVEV (reference sequence). The CDR3 has 18 residues. DNA of the CDR3: TGTGCCAGCAGTTTAGGGGCGGGGTATGTGGGAAAAACCTACGAGCAGTACTTC. It translates to CASSLGAGYVGKTYEQYF.

The chain links TRBV18 to TRBJ2-7, with 10 bases that match TRBD2. CDR3 size: 17 residues. The J segment lost 7 bases and the V segment lost 5 bases, leaving 17 bases of the junction unmatched. Per germline, CDR1 KGHSH and CDR2 LQKENI. As DNA, the CDR3 is TGTGCCAGCTCAGCCTTAGCGGGAGGATTCCCCTACTGGGAGCAGTACTTC. Translating gives CASSALAGGFPYWEQYF.

The chain links TRBV9 to TRBJ1-2; 9 bases map to TRBD1. V dropped 3 bases and J dropped 6; count of bases not matched to a gene: 9. Germline CDR1 and CDR2: SGDLS and YYNGEE. The CDR3 has 15 amino acids. CDR3 sequence: CASSARPGQGDGYTF. The CDR3 DNA is TGTGCCAGCAGCGCTCGTCCGGGACAGGGAGATGGCTACACCTTC.

The rearrangement links TRBV19 to TRBJ2-7; D is uncertain. V was shortened by 5 bases and J by 3 bases, with 26 bases between the two germline ends. CDR1 LNHDA and CDR2 SQIVND come from the germline V gene (reference sequence). This CDR3 is built from 18 residues. The CDR3 loop is CASSLAETAPWNLYEQYF. Written as DNA, the CDR3 is TGTGCCAGTAGTCTTGCCGAAACAGCCCCCTGGAACCTCTACGAGCAGTACTTC.

This rearrangement joins TRBV19 to TRBJ2-6; no firm D call. Germline V CDR1 and CDR2: LNHDA, SQIVND (reference sequence). This CDR3 region has 10 residues. In nucleotides, the CDR3 is TGTGCGGCCGGGGCCAACGTCCTGACTTTC. Translation: CAAGANVLTF.